This T cell receptor beta chain stems from a study of read filtering for tumor transcriptome and immune sequencing. About the study: Revised staging placed under ten patients in R-ISS I, over 15 in II, over 5 in III. TCR-mapped reads were about 4.05 to 11 million with IR-seq versus roughly 80 to 1,300 with RNA-seq.

This clonotype was seen many times. This CDR3 region has 17 residues. Trimming took 0 bases from V and 2 from J, leaving 14 bases between them. In germline, CDR1 is LNHNV, CDR2 YYDKDF (reference sequence). Molecular barcoded adaptors covering alpha/delta and beta/gamma chains were used on 400 ng RNA. TCRdb re-analysed the reads in MiXCR, keeping a single row per CDR3 protein. The table lists about 24,000 distinct CDR3 sequences, approximately 22% of them singletons, with 40% to 55% in the top ten. The receptor was isolated from a donor over 35 with multiple myeloma. The chain recombines TRBV15 with TRBJ2-1; maybe TRBD1 (6 bases). Sequencing input: a population of CD138-negative cells sorted from bone marrow. CDR3 DNA: TGTGCCACCAGCAGAGATCTGGCGCAGGGGACCTACAATGAGCAGTTCTTC. Protein: CATSRDLAQGTYNEQFF.